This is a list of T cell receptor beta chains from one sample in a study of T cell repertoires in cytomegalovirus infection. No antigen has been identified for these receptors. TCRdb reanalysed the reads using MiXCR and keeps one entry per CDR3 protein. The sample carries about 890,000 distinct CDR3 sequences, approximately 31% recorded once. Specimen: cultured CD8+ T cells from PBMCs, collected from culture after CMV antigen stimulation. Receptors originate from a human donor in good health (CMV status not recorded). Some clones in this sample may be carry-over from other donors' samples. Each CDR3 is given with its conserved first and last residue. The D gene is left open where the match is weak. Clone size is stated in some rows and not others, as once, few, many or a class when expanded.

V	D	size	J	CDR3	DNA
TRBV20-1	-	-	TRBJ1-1	CSAALFMNTEAFF	TGCAGTGCTGCTCTCTTTATGAACACTGAAGCTTTCTTT
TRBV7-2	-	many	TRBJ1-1	CASSLGTDTEAFF	TGTGCCAGCAGCTTAGGGACAGACACTGAAGCTTTCTTT
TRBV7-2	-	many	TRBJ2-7	CASSPQDSTTYEQYF	TGTGCCAGCAGCCCGCAGGACAGCACAACCTACGAGCAGTACTTC
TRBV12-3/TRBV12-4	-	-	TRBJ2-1	CASSSGGSHNEQFF	TGTGCCAGCAGTTCCGGCGGGTCCCACAATGAGCAGTTCTTC
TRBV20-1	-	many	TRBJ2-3	CSARGERGSYRTDTQYF	TGCAGTGCTAGAGGGGAAAGGGGCAGCTATAGAACAGATACGCAGTATTTT
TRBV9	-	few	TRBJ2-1	CASSAEGYSYNEQFF	TGTGCCAGCAGCGCTGAGGGGTATTCCTACAATGAGCAGTTCTTC
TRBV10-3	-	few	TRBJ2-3	CAISDGTSTDTQYF	TGTGCCATCAGTGACGGGACTTCCACAGATACGCAGTATTTT
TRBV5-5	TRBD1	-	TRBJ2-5	CASSLALNRGLETQYF	TGTGCCAGCAGCTTGGCTCTAAACAGGGGATTAGAGACCCAGTACTTC
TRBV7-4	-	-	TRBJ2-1	CASSLPGGYYNEQFF	TGTGCCAGCAGCTTGCCCGGAGGGTACTACAATGAGCAGTTCTTC
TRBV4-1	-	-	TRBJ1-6	CASSQEGRSNSPLHF	TGCGCCAGCAGCCAAGAGGGAAGAAGTAATTCACCCCTCCACTTT
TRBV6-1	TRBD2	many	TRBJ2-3	CASQVPGLRLTDTQYF	TGTGCCAGCCAGGTCCCGGGACTAAGGTTGACAGATACGCAGTATTTT
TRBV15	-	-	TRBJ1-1	CVTSKAGWGNTEAFF	TGTGTCACCAGCAAGGCCGGCTGGGGGAACACTGAAGCTTTCTTT
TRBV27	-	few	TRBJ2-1	CATLKGGGAYNEQFF	TGTGCCACCTTGAAAGGGGGGGGCGCCTACAATGAGCAGTTCTTC
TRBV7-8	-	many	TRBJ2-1	CASRLGGEQFF	TGTGCCAGCAGGCTGGGAGGCGAGCAGTTCTTC
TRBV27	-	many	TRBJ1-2	CASSLGLGYGYTF	TGTGCCAGCAGTTTAGGGTTAGGCTATGGCTACACCTTC
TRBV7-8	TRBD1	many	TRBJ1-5	CASSEGGVQPQHF	TGTGCCAGCAGCGAAGGGGGCGTTCAGCCCCAGCATTTT
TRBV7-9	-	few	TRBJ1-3	CASSLRLNTIYF	TGTGCCAGCAGCCTTCGACTGAACACCATATATTTT
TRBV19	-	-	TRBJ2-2	CASSIAGLDRQFTGELFF	TGTGCCAGTAGTATAGCAGGCCTAGACAGGCAGTTCACCGGGGAGCTGTTTTTT
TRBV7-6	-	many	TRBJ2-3	CASSLAPISTDTQYF	TGTGCCAGCAGCTTAGCCCCGATCAGCACAGATACGCAGTATTTT
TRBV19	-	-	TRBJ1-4	CASSIPPTRGDEKLFF	TGTGCCAGTAGTATACCCCCGACCCGCGGTGATGAAAAACTGTTTTTT
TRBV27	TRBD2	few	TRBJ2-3	CASSSRLAMFTDTQYF	TGTGCCAGCAGTTCCAGACTAGCCATGTTCACAGATACGCAGTATTTT
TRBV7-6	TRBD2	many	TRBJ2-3	CASSFVLGGLADSTDTQYF	TGTGCCAGCAGCTTTGTGCTGGGCGGGCTAGCGGATAGCACAGATACGCAGTATTTT
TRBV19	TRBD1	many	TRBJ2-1	CASRTGAYNEQFF	TGTGCCAGTAGAACAGGGGCCTACAATGAGCAGTTCTTC
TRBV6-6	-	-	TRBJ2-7	CASSWGGIDPYEQYF	TGTGCCAGCAGTTGGGGCGGAATCGACCCCTACGAGCAGTACTTC
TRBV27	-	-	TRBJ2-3	CASSRRDPGTDTQYF	TGTGCCAGCTCTCGCCGGGACCCAGGGACAGATACGCAGTATTTT
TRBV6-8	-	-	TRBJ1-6	CASSYSRETPSPLHF	TGTGCCAGCAGTTACTCCAGAGAAACCCCTTCACCCCTCCACTTT
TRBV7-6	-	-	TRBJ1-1	CVSSLAQGLAEAFF	TGTGTCAGCAGCTTAGCGCAGGGATTGGCTGAAGCTTTCTTT
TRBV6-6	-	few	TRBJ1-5	CARWGNQPQHF	TGTGCCAGGTGGGGGAATCAGCCCCAGCATTTT
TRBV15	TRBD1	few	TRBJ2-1	CATSRDPGQGNEQFF	TGTGCCACCAGCAGAGATCCCGGACAGGGCAATGAGCAGTTCTTC
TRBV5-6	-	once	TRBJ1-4	CASSLRGDNEKLFF	TGTGCCAGCAGCTTGAGAGGCGATAATGAAAAACTGTTTTTT
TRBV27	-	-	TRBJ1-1	CASGLGLDTEAFF	TGTGCCAGCGGATTGGGACTGGACACTGAAGCTTTCTTT
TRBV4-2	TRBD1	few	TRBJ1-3	CASSQARQGLGNTIYF	TGTGCCAGCAGCCAAGCCAGACAGGGCCTTGGAAACACCATATATTTT
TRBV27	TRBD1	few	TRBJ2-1	CASRTGGAEFF	TGTGCCAGCAGGACAGGGGGCGCAGAGTTCTTC
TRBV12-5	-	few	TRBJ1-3	CASASPRADTIYF	TGTGCTAGTGCTTCTCCACGGGCGGACACCATATATTTT
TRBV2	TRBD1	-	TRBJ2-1	CAIPMRGQSSYNEQFF	TGTGCCATCCCGATGAGGGGGCAAAGCTCCTACAATGAGCAGTTCTTC
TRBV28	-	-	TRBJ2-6	CASSTWTARSGANVLTF	TGTGCCAGCAGTACTTGGACAGCTCGCTCTGGGGCCAACGTCCTGACTTTC
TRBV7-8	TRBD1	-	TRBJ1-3	CASSFLTGDTIYF	TGTGCCAGCAGCTTCCTGACAGGGGACACCATATATTTT